This T cell receptor (beta chain) emerged from a study of control samples from healthy donors and cancer patients. Here immunoSEQ multiplex PCR was the method, and the copy in TCRdb shows in-frame clones only, minus some. This table has roughly 160,000 clones, less than 95% appearing once. V lost 5 bases to trimming and J lost 4 bases; unmatched junction nucleotides: 11. The CDR3 contains 16 residues. CDR1 LNHDA and CDR2 SQIVND come from the germline V gene (reference sequence). The receptor was derived from a man in his 60s with colorectal cancer. The genes are TRBV19 and TRBJ1-1, with 9 bases aligning to TRBD1. Input material: PBMCs. CDR3 amino acids: CASSSTGGAFRTEAFF. CDR3 nucleotides: TGTGCCAGTAGTTCTACAGGGGGCGCGTTTCGCACTGAAGCTTTCTTT.